This T cell receptor beta chain was recovered during a study of stem cell transplantation in POMP-related autoinflammatory disease. In the study overall: Hypothesis: faulty thymoproteasomes impair CD8+ T-cell selection, skewing TRB repertoires. Before transplant, CD4+ T cells skewed naive and CD8+ proportions were low.

Trimming removed 1 base at V and 0 bases at J, with 8 bases between. The V gene's germline CDR1 is GTSNPN and CDR2 SVGIG (reference sequence). CDR3 length equals 14 residues. As for this clone: Its antigen is still unknown.

Method: immunoSEQ multiplex PCR; TCRdb's copy keeps in-frame clones and lacks some. The repertoire consists of tens of thousands of clones, with under 95% occurring once and the leading ten covering more than 0.55%. Study results and limitations: In patients with PRAID, every analyzed T-cell subset tended to show lower diversity and higher clonality. Unique TRB V-J gene pairings were limited in number in patients with PRAID.

The rearrangement uses TRBV30 and TRBJ2-3, with D possibly TRBD2 on 6 matching bases. This clonotype originated in a human patient with POMP-related autoinflammation and immune dysregulation (PRAID). The T cells may partly be graft donor cells. Sequencing used CD4+ T cells from PBMCs, obtained after stem cell transplantation. The CDR3 loop is CAWSGGTSTDTQYF. The DNA of the CDR3 is TGTGCCTGGAGTGGAGGGACTAGCACAGATACGCAGTATTTT.